Shown below are 8 T cell receptor beta chains from a single sample sequenced in a study of CD8+ T cells in alopecia areata. Reverse transcription of extracted RNA yielded cDNA, which provided the sequencing template. Method: immunoSEQ multiplex PCR; TCRdb's copy keeps in-frame clones and lacks some. This sample carries 140,000 to 150,000 clones, about 60% of them seen once, and the ten largest clones take roughly 6.5%. Sequences were derived from CD4+ T cells sorted from blood, sampled at week 0. Receptors were obtained from a human donor with alopecia areata.

A few counts support this clone. DNA for the CDR3: TGTGCCAGCAGCCTATATAAGGGGGAGACCCAGTACTTC. It yields the protein CASSLYKGETQYF. The gene calls are TRBV7-2 and TRBJ2-5; TRBD1 might be the D (5 bases). The CDR3 consists of 13 residues. Germline V gene data show CDR1 as SGHTA and CDR2 as FQGNSA. Trimming cost V 5 bases and J 5 bases, with 12 bases left between them.

This chain joins TRBV6-5 and TRBJ2-1; 10 bases are a match to TRBD2. V was pared by 6 bases and J by 4 bases, with 0 bases of the junction left unmatched. The CDR3 spans 13 residues. Germline loops: CDR1 MNHEY, CDR2 SVGAGI. The CDR3 sequence: CASRLAGYNEQFF. The CDR3 DNA reads TGTGCCAGCAGACTAGCGGGATACAATGAGCAGTTCTTC.

This chain connects TRBV2 to TRBJ1-1; 8 bases align to TRBD1. V lost 4 bases, J lost 2 bases, and 9 bases stayed unmatched. CDR3 size: 16 residues. CDR1 and CDR2 (germline): SNHLY, FYNNEI. The CDR3 region has the DNA TGTGCCAGCAGTGTGGCAGGGGGCGTTGGAAACACTGAAGCTTTCTTT. Translation: CASSVAGGVGNTEAFF.

V and J are TRBV29-1 and TRBJ1-1; D may be TRBD1 (5 bases). The V gene lost 6 bases and the J gene lost 0 bases, with 11 bases spanning the gap. The V gene's germline CDR1 is SQVTM and CDR2 ANQGSEA. This CDR3 has 13 residues. For the CDR3, the DNA is TGCAGCGTGGGACGGGCCCTGAACACTGAAGCTTTCTTT. Amino acids: CSVGRALNTEAFF.

The sample holds one count of this clone. The V gene is TRBV2, the J gene TRBJ1-5; 7 bases match TRBD1. Trimming took 5 bases from V and 2 from J; bases not matched to a gene: 6. This CDR3 contains 15 residues. Germline CDR1 SNHLY, CDR2 FYNNEI. The CDR3 DNA sequence: TGTGCCAGCAGTAAAGACAGGGTAGGCAATCAGCCCCAGCATTTT. As protein: CASSKDRVGNQPQHF. The full variable domain, with the rest looked up from reference TRBV2 and TRBJ1-5, is EPEVTQTPSHQVTQMGQEVILRCVPISNHLYFYWYRQILGQKVEFLVSFYNNEISEKSEIFDDQFSVERPDGSNFTLKIRSTKLEDSAMYFCASSKDRVGNQPQHFGDGTRLSIL.

This clone was seen a few times. The gene calls are TRBV2 and TRBJ2-3; perhaps TRBD1 as D (5 bases). CDR1 SNHLY and CDR2 FYNNEI come from the germline V gene. The V gene lost 8 bases and the J gene lost 3 bases, with 12 bases spanning the gap. The CDR3 loop spans 13 amino acids. DNA for the CDR3: TGTGCCAGCTTCGGGCAGGGAACAGATACGCAGTATTTT. Its protein is CASFGQGTDTQYF.

V gene TRBV29-1 combines with J gene TRBJ2-3, with TRBD1 as a possible D gene (6 bases). Germline V gene sequence: CDR1 SQVTM, CDR2 ANQGSEA. Trimming removed 3 bases from V and 9 bases from J, with 25 bases in between. CDR3 length: 16 residues. The CDR3 DNA sequence: TGCAGCGTTGAGGGGACCGTAGGGGCAGGGGTAGGGACGCAGTATTTT. Translating it yields CSVEGTVGAGVGTQYF.

The CDR3 DNA reads as TGCGCCAGCAGCGCGGGACAGGGCTACGAGCAGTACTTC. Protein sequence: CASSAGQGYEQYF. This chain uses TRBV5-1 with TRBJ2-7, with 9 nucleotides matching TRBD1. With 4 bases clipped from V and 3 bases from J, the junction kept 2 bases outside the gene matches. From germline, CDR1 is SGHRS and CDR2 YFSETQ. The CDR3 has 13 amino acids.